Sequencing of this T cell receptor beta chain was carried out in a study of cytomegalovirus exposure and HLA in healthy donors (TCRdb year 2017). In the study overall: An earlier analysis of approximately 600 of the donors reported more than 250 Gb of sequence data and 100 million to 130 million unique TCR beta sequences from some 180 million T cells. An early release covering about 600 HLA-typed donors comprised approximately 290 gigabases of sequencing data and 65 million to 100 million unique TCR sequences. The genetic ancestry cluster associated with self-reported Caucasian donors included roughly four fifths of the 398 genotyped donors. The study was designed to test whether signatures of past pathogen exposure could be identified by cataloging public T cell receptors. Using immunosequencing, the study profiled T cell repertoires from about 610 subjects and related those repertoires to cytomegalovirus serostatus. Along with the approximately 620-subject first cohort, a separate validation cohort of roughly 110 different subjects was used. To predict cytomegalovirus infection status, the study combined high-throughput TCR immunosequencing, statistical association of individual TCRs with disease status, and machine learning. A later analysis re-analyzed previously published TCR beta repertoires from 500 to 700 donors and added high-resolution HLA genotyping to study TCR occurrence patterns. Rather than drawing on any new phenotypic data, the later analysis identified candidate immune exposures from TCR beta sequences and the way those sequences occurred across donors. An earlier analysis of around 580 of the donors used high-throughput TCR beta sequencing to judge whether each TCR beta V gene segment behaved as functional or pseudogenic. Donor age, sex, ethnicity and CMV serostatus were compiled together with the repertoire data. Genome-wide SNP genotypes for about 65% of the roughly 670 donors were used in a later genetic analysis, which treated that subset as a discovery cohort. All discovery cohort repertoires had been generated on a single sequencing platform. HLA typing included class I and class II loci at four-digit resolution. The number of typed donors differed by locus: about 620-640 for A, B, C, DRB1 and DQB1; 522 for DQA1; some 590 for DPA1; and around 470 for DPB1. Roughly 5 DR-DQ haplotypes were handled as single units for association and clustering because linkage in the cohort was strong. Across approximately 400 genotyped donors of the cohort, an average of about 250,000 unique TCR beta nucleotide sequences per donor were sequenced, and roughly 18% of those sequences were non-productive.

General findings and caveats noted by the study authors: In vitro tests confirmed that a few of the cytomegalovirus-associated TCR beta chains recognize cytomegalovirus antigens. A later genetic analysis associated a missense DCLRE1C variant with V-gene and J-gene trimming of TCR beta chains, and an independent cohort replicated the association. Most TCR sequences were seen in very few donors, while some public TCRs were found in many individuals. A further reported finding was that TCR beta sequences accurately predicted the HLA-A and HLA-B alleles for most subjects in the first cohort. It was suggested by the authors that the approach could potentially be generalized to other disease states and immunological phenotypes. Specific HLA alleles were associated with over 15,000 TCR beta sequences at a false discovery rate of 0.05 in a later analysis. Compared with equally common non-associated chains, HLA-associated TCR beta chains in a later analysis were more clonally expanded and had lower generation probabilities. A cluster of highly shared sequence variants was judged likely to represent a technical artifact of the sequencing pipeline. Linkage disequilibrium might explain the correlated functional status among segregating V segments, but an unknown experimental factor could not be excluded. Sequencing depth was assumed to be roughly uniform across donors in the presence/absence analyses, though that assumption may not hold. Most CMV-associated TCR beta chains appeared to be HLA-restricted in a later analysis, and the HLA associations seemed to be driven largely by CMV exposure. In a later analysis, the rate of TCR association differed among HLA loci, with DRB1 alleles having the most associated TCRs and HLA-C alleles having the fewest. The 87-base-pair reads could not distinguish some IMGT-functional V segments, including TRBV6-2 and TRBV6-3, so those segments were excluded. Several of the top co-occurrence clusters appeared to be linked to parvovirus B19, influenza, CMV and Epstein-Barr virus, according to a later analysis. Compared with the 666-donor mean, donors in an Asian-associated ancestry cluster had fewer N-insertions in productive TCRs, according to a later genetic analysis. Cytomegalovirus status was reported to be diagnosed by the classifier with high specificity and sensitivity in both the original and validation cohorts. Immune exposure information for the cohort was limited to CMV serostatus. In this cohort, only TCR beta chains were sequenced, and detectable features were limited by the absence of alpha or paired-chain data. In the study, approximately 160 TCR beta chains were listed as associated with cytomegalovirus. HLA typing was unavailable for some donors at each locus, so association tests used only the typed subset. When HLA alleles, especially DR and DQ, strongly co-occurred, attributing TCR associations to individual alleles was difficult. The earlier analysis of approximately 560 of the donors excluded approximately 17 rarely observed V segments, including chromosome 9 orphons, because counts were too low. In an earlier analysis of a few hundred of the donors, most TCR beta V segments were observed in productive rearrangements about 87% or about 30% of the time, broadly matching IMGT annotations.

Trimming removed 5 bases from V and 10 bases from J, leaving 15 bases between the germline ends. Via the germline V gene, CDR1 is SGHTA and CDR2 FQGTGA. The cysteine opens and the phenylalanine closes a CDR3 of 13 amino acids. CDR3 DNA only is kept here, 39 bases in frame from base 1. About this clone: This receptor's antigen is unknown. No base qualities exist here, and no much larger clone lies one base off it.

The library was prepared using the immunoSEQ multiplex PCR assay. For the multiplex PCR, a mixture combining 60 forward primers for TCR Vbeta segments and 13 reverse primers for TCR Jbeta segments was used. The CDR3 region of rearranged TCR beta genes was amplified from genomic DNA with a multiplex PCR assay. The amplified TCR beta libraries were sequenced on the Illumina HiSeq System as 87-base-pair reads. The published analysis was carried out like this. A later analysis counted about 76 million unique TCR beta chains across the 650 to 800 repertoires, and around 9.9 million of these chains were shared by at least two donors. To remove PCR and sequencing errors, raw reads were error-corrected and collapsed into unique sequences using a nearest-neighbor algorithm that merged closely related sequences. V, D and J gene segments were assigned by aligning CDR3 sequences to IMGT reference sequences. For a sequence to be retained, at least a six-nucleotide match to both a V gene segment and a J gene segment was required. Rearrangements were classified as productive when the CDR3 lacked stop codons and remained in frame with V and J, and all other rearrangements were classified as non-productive. Following IMGT convention, CDR3 was defined as the stretch from the second conserved V-encoded cysteine up to the conserved J-encoded phenylalanine. Sequences without an unambiguous match to a single V gene segment were excluded from the earlier analysis of almost 600 of the donors. An earlier analysis of approximately 590 of the donors classified V segments as functional when productive rearrangements were above 56.7% and as segregating when the standard deviation between donors was above 5%. To diagnose cytomegalovirus status from the catalog of TCR beta chain sequences, a statistical classification framework was built. A later analysis assigned V and J genes by comparing TCR nucleotide sequences with IMGT/GENE-DB human TR gene sequences. A later analysis assigned CDR3 sequences and most-parsimonious VDJ recombination scenarios with the TCRdist pipeline. In a later analysis, every TCR beta chain was defined by the combination of its CDR3 amino acid sequence and its V-gene family, and reads without a unique V-gene family were dropped. In a later analysis, 450 to 600 highly shared, low-generation-probability nucleotide sequences were removed to address suspected cross-contamination and a sequencing artifact. A later analysis calculated a clonal expansion index for each public chain from normalized within-repertoire ranks of inferred template counts. Generation probabilities in a later analysis came from a VDJ recombination model fitted to out-of-frame rearrangements, and those results were checked against IGoR. Hypergeometric tests were used in a later analysis to score TCR-TCR, TCR-HLA and TCR-CMV co-occurrence, with a repertoire-size bias correction applied to the TCR pairs. A later analysis estimated false discovery rates by permuting HLA or CMV assignments 20 times. In a later analysis, co-occurring TCRs were grouped with DBSCAN, and TCRdist sequence similarity was added when clustering was performed within HLA-allele-positive subsets. Repertoires with fewer than 30,000 or more than 120,000 public chains, plus five repertoires with anomalous nucleotide sharing, were excluded from co-occurrence clustering. TCRdb provides this immuneACCESS table in a form limited to in-frame rearrangements. Some clones are lacking; in checked studies, under half of them reflect an unresolved V gene, and why the rest are absent is not known. D and trimming were read from the DNA, whereas the V and J calls and clone size are those reported in that table. The sample includes 63,000 or so clones, with approximately 70% observed a single time. The ten largest clonotypes hold approximately 5.4% of the sample.

The cohort consisted of more than 650 healthy bone marrow donors. At the time of sampling, all cohort members were nominally healthy, though unrecorded immune exposures were likely present. The donor was CMV seronegative and was included in the group of around 320 seronegative cohort members. A peripheral blood sample was collected from each donor, and TCR beta sequencing was performed on peripheral blood mononuclear cells. The Qiagen DNeasy Blood Extraction Kit was used to extract genomic DNA from the blood cell samples. This receptor was taken from a man aged 50-60 years in good health and CMV-seronegative. Sequenced: PBMCs. In this chain, TRBV7-3 is recombined with TRBJ2-1; TRBD2 is a weak D gene call, 7 bases matching. DNA sequence: TGTGCCAGCAGCGTCGGGGGGCCGGGGGAGCAGTTCTTC. This yields the protein CASSVGGPGEQFF.